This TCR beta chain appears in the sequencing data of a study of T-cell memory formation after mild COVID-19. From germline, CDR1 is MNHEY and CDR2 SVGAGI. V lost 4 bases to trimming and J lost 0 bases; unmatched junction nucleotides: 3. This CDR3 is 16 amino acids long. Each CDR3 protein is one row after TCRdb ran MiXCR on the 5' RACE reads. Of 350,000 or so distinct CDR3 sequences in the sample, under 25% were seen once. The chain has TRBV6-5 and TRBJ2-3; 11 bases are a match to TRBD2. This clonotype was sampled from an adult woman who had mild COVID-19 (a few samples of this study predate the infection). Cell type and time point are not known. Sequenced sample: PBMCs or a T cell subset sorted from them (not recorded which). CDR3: CASSSRLAGSTDTQYF. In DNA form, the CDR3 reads TGTGCCAGCAGTTCTAGACTAGCGGGAAGCACAGATACGCAGTATTTT.